This record covers a single T cell receptor (beta chain). Each CDR3 protein is one row after TCRdb ran MiXCR on the RT-PCR reads. Among approximately 200,000 distinct CDR3 sequences listed, about 37% were seen once. The CDR3 totals 14 residues. Germline CDR1 reads SGHRS; CDR2 reads YFSETQ. With 7 bases removed from V and 3 bases from J, the gap between germline ends came to 16 bases. The data stem from a study of patients and donors after allogeneic stem cell transplantation. Sequencing was performed on blood, either unsorted or a sorted T cell fraction (not recorded which). This receptor was identified in a human donor who was either an allogeneic HSCT recipient or a stem cell or donor lymphocyte infusion donor (not recorded which). It is not recorded whose cells these are; they may come from a transplant donor. This chain links TRBV5-1 with TRBJ2-5; D tentatively reads TRBD1 or TRBD2 (6 bases each). Here the CDR3 DNA reads TGCGCCAGCTCGATTTGGGGGGCTGAAGAGACCCAGTACTTC. It yields the protein CASSIWGAEETQYF.